Each of the 2 T cell receptor beta chains below was sequenced from the same sample in a study of neurological immune-mediated disorders. TCRdb called the 5' RACE reads again in MiXCR, with one record for every CDR3 protein. The table shows tens of thousands of distinct CDR3 sequences, with 4.5% occurring only once. Sequencing used PBMCs. The receptors originated from a man aged 25-45 years with multiple sclerosis.

This clonotype appeared many times. The chain has TRBV7-3 and TRBJ2-7; D is ambiguous. Per germline, CDR1 SGHTA and CDR2 FQGTGA. Trimming left V 0 bases short and J 6 bases short, with 9 bases between. The CDR3 consists of 13 residues. The CDR3 here is CASSLTYGTEQYV. CDR3 nucleotides: TGTGCCAGCAGCTTAACCTATGGTACCGAGCAGTACGTC.

This clonotype was counted ten times or more. V is TRBV20-1 and J is TRBJ2-5, with 13 positions matching TRBD2. The V gene's germline CDR1 is DFQATT and CDR2 SNEGSKA (reference sequence). The trim removed 6 bases at V and 4 bases at J, leaving 2 bases unmatched. This CDR3 comprises 13 residues. The CDR3 reads CSAWTSGGETQYF. CDR3 sequence (DNA): TGCAGTGCCTGGACTAGCGGGGGAGAGACCCAGTACTTC.